The T cell receptor (beta chain) described here comes from a study of T cells in Graves' hyperthyroidism and ophthalmopathy. This clonotype was seen repeatedly, ten times or more. TCR beta CDR3 region amplification was performed from RNA transcripts. TCR CDR3 underwent first-round RT-PCR with the HTBI primer set. MiXCR, applied by TCRdb to the multiplex PCR reads, yields one record per CDR3 protein. The table includes under 700,000 distinct CDR3 sequences, around 15% detected once. The clonotype comes from a woman aged 18-29 years with Graves' hyperthyroidism. Sequenced sample: blood.

The chain's CDR3 is CASAYGAGRNGYTF. DNA of the CDR3: TGTGCCAGCGCTTACGGCGCGGGGAGAAATGGCTACACCTTC. The gene calls are TRBV6-2 or TRBV6-3 and TRBJ1-2, with D hard to call. CDR3 size: 14 residues. The V gene lost 8 bases and the J gene lost 6 bases, with 19 bases spanning the gap. Germline V lookup: CDR1 MNHEY, CDR2 SVGEGT.